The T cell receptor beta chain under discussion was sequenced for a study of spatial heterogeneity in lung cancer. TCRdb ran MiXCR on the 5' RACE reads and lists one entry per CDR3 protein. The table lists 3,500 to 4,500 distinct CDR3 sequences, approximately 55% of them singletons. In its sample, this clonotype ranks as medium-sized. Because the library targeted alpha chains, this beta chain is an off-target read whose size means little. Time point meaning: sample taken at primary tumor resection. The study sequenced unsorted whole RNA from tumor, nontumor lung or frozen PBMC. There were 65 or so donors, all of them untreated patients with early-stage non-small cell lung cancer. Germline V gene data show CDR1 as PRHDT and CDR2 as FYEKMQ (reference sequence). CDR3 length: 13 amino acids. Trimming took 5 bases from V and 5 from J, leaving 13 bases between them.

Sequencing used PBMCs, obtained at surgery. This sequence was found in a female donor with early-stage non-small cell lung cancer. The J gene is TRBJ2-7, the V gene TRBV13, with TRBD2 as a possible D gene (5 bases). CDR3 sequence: CASSRLAAHEQYF. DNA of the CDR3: TGTGCCAGCAGCCGCCTAGCAGCACACGAGCAGTACTTC.